Each of the 18 T cell receptor beta chains below was sequenced from the same sample in a study of early T cells in non-severe SARS-CoV-2 infection. One entry per CDR3 protein results from TCRdb running MiXCR on the 5' RACE reads. Of approximately 79,000 distinct CDR3 sequences listed, about 13% are singletons. The sample comprised whole blood. The receptors were sampled from an adult who was a healthcare worker with PCR-confirmed SARS-CoV-2 infection or an uninfected control (not recorded which).

This clonotype has only a few counts. V gene TRBV7-2 combines with J gene TRBJ2-7, with D uncertain. Germline CDR1 and CDR2: SGHTA and FQGNSA. This CDR3 region has 18 residues. V lost 3 bases and J lost 4, with 25 bases in between. The CDR3 nucleotides are TGTGCCAGCAGCTTGGAGACTGTCGCCTCTGTTCCACCTTACGAGCAGTACTTC. This encodes CASSLETVASVPPYEQYF.

Many counts were recorded for this clonotype. This chain uses TRBV27 with TRBJ2-3; no definite D call. There are 15 residues in the CDR3. V shed 5 bases and J shed 1 base, with 13 bases lying between them. Per the germline V gene, CDR1 is MNHEY and CDR2 is SMNVEV (reference sequence). The CDR3 spells CASSEILRGTDTQYF. The CDR3 nucleotides read TGTGCCAGCAGTGAGATCCTCCGAGGCACAGATACGCAGTATTTT.

The chain has TRBV7-8 and TRBJ2-2; D ambiguous. Trimming took 3 bases from V and 1 from J, leaving 6 bases between them. The CDR3 spans 14 residues. Germline values: CDR1 SGHVS, CDR2 FQNEAQ. The CDR3 DNA follows: TGTGCCAGCAGCTTGTCGGTGAACACCGGGGAGCTGTTTTTT. Translated: CASSLSVNTGELFF.

This clonotype was seen ten or more times. V is TRBV10-2 and J is TRBJ1-2, with D tentatively TRBD1 (6 bases). Trimming pared 4 bases from V and 8 bases from J, leaving 11 bases between. From germline, CDR1 is WSHSY and CDR2 SAAADI. The CDR3 totals 12 residues. The CDR3 protein is CASSAGARGYTF. The CDR3 DNA reads TGCGCCAGCAGTGCAGGGGCGCGAGGCTACACCTTC.

This clonotype was recorded a few times. The rearrangement uses TRBV20-1 and TRBJ1-2; D perhaps matches TRBD1 (6 bases). CDR1 and CDR2 (germline): DFQATT, SNEGSKA (reference sequence). Trimming left V 6 bases short and J 4 bases short, with 21 bases between. The length of the CDR3 is 15 residues. DNA of the CDR3: TGCAGTGCCTATACCCTCAGGGGCGGTAGCTATGGCTACACCTTC. This gives the protein CSAYTLRGGSYGYTF.

This clonotype was seen more than once but under ten times. The chain couples TRBV2 to TRBJ2-1, with a weak D call TRBD2 (6 bases). V was shortened by 8 bases and J by 6 bases, with 14 bases between the two germline ends. CDR1 is SNHLY, CDR2 FYNNEI, per germline. The CDR3 consists of 13 residues. The CDR3 nucleotides are TGTGCCAGCTTACAGCAGGGACTCAATGAGCAGTTCTTC. Its translation is CASLQQGLNEQFF.

The sample holds a few counts of this clonotype. The J gene is TRBJ2-2, the V gene TRBV10-3; D is unclear. CDR1 and CDR2 from the germline V gene are ENHRY and SYGVKD. CDR3 length: 16 amino acids. The V end lost 2 bases, the J end lost 1 base, and 11 bases lay between the germline ends. The CDR3 coding sequence is TGTGCCATCAGTGAGGAAAACTGGGGGAACACCGGGGAGCTGTTTTTT. This codes for CAISEENWGNTGELFF.

The chain has TRBV10-3 and TRBJ2-2, with 10 bases aligning to TRBD2. The CDR3 is made up of 14 amino acids. Per germline, CDR1 ENHRY and CDR2 SYGVKD. The V segment lost 7 bases and the J segment 4 bases; nucleotides outside the gene matches: 3. The DNA of the CDR3 is TGTGCCATCAATAGCGGGAGGATCACCGGGGAGCTGTTTTTT. As protein: CAINSGRITGELFF.

This clonotype is classed as medium-sized. The chain combines TRBV7-2 with TRBJ2-7; TRBD1 might be the D (5 bases). V was pared by 1 base and J by 3 bases, with 10 bases between. The CDR3 length is 14 residues. CDR1 SGHTA and CDR2 FQGNSA come from the germline V gene. In DNA, the CDR3 is TGTGCCAGCAGCTTAGGCAGGGCCTACTACGAGCAGTACTTC. This encodes CASSLGRAYYEQYF.

There are a few counts of this clonotype. The V gene is TRBV28, the J gene TRBJ2-7; D not resolved. CDR3 size: 11 residues. Germline CDR1 MDHEN, CDR2 SYDVKM. Trimming cost V 9 bases and J 3 bases, with 9 bases left between them. The CDR3 reads CASTNSYEQYF. CDR3 nucleotide sequence: TGTGCCAGTACAAACAGCTACGAGCAGTACTTC.

The rearrangement uses TRBV18 and TRBJ2-1, with unresolved D. The ends were cut back, 5 bases at V and 5 bases at J, with 10 bases in the middle. The length of the CDR3 is 13 residues. Germline CDR1 KGHSH, CDR2 LQKENI. The CDR3 reads CASSALANNEQFF. In DNA, the CDR3 is TGTGCCAGCTCAGCCCTGGCTAACAATGAGCAGTTCTTC.

This clonotype occurred a few times. The V and J genes are TRBV9 and TRBJ2-1, with 7 bases identical to TRBD2. The CDR3 runs 16 residues. Germline V gene lookup returns CDR1 SGDLS and CDR2 YYNGEE. V was clipped by 3 bases and J by 1 base; unmatched bases: 7. The CDR3 nucleotides are TGTGCCAGCAGCGCCCTACTAGCGAGGTCCTACAATGAGCAGTTCTTC. Its protein is CASSALLARSYNEQFF.

V usage is TRBV6-5 and J usage is TRBJ2-3; 11 nucleotides line up with TRBD2. The CDR3 runs to 16 residues. V trimming: 6 bases; J trimming: 6 bases; junction bases outside the gene matches: 11. CDR1 is MNHEY and CDR2 is SVGAGI in the germline V gene. CDR3 protein: CASSRLLAGGADTQYF. In DNA form, the CDR3 reads TGTGCCAGCAGCCGCCTTCTAGCGGGAGGAGCGGATACGCAGTATTTT.

This clonotype was seen more than once but under ten times. The chain has TRBV7-2 and TRBJ2-3, with 7 bases fitting TRBD2. CDR1 and CDR2 (germline): SGHTA, FQGNSA. CDR3 length: 15 residues. The V segment lost 2 bases and the J segment 5 bases; nucleotides outside the gene matches: 7. The CDR3 here is CASSLQGGREDTQYF. The DNA for the CDR3 is TGTGCCAGCAGCTTACAAGGCGGGAGAGAAGATACGCAGTATTTT. The complete variable domain, with remaining parts taken from reference TRBV7-2 and TRBJ2-3, reads GAGVSQSPSNKVTEKGKDVELRCDPISGHTALYWYRQSLGQGLEFLIYFQGNSAPDKSGLPSDRFSAERTGGSVSTLTIQRTQQEDSAVYLCASSLQGGREDTQYFGPGTRLTVL.

This clonotype has a count of ten or more. The chain carries TRBV11-2 and TRBJ2-2, with TRBD1 identical over 10 bases. The CDR3 sequence is 14 residues long. J was trimmed by 5 bases and V by 3 bases; bases with no gene match: 0. Germline V gives CDR1 SGHAT, CDR2 FQNNGV. CDR3 region: CASSLGQGTGELFF. DNA of the CDR3: TGTGCCAGCAGCTTGGGACAGGGGACCGGGGAGCTGTTTTTT.

In its sample, this clonotype was seen many times. The chain has TRBV28 and TRBJ1-5; D unresolved. Germline assignment: CDR1 MDHEN and CDR2 SYDVKM. Trimming removed 2 bases from V and 1 base from J, with 6 bases in between. CDR3 length: 14 amino acids. The CDR3 reads CASSLGRSNQPQHF. Here the CDR3 DNA reads TGTGCCAGCAGTTTAGGCCGGAGCAATCAGCCCCAGCATTTT.

This clonotype was detected a few times. The rearrangement joins TRBV29-1 to TRBJ1-3; D is uncertain. Germline CDR1 reads SQVTM; CDR2 reads ANQGSEA. Trimming removed 4 bases at V and 0 bases at J, with 7 bases between. The length of the CDR3 is 13 residues. The CDR3: CSVAVTSGNTIYF. As DNA, the CDR3 is TGCAGCGTTGCGGTTACCTCTGGAAACACCATATATTTT.

In its sample, this clonotype was seen a few times. The rearrangement links TRBV20-1 to TRBJ2-2; D gene unclear. V gave up 3 bases and J gave up 1 base, with 12 bases separating them. CDR1 and CDR2 from the germline V gene are DFQATT and SNEGSKA (reference sequence). The CDR3 runs to 15 residues. Written as DNA, the CDR3 is TGCAGTGCTAGCGCCGGGCCCATGAACACCGGGGAGCTGTTTTTT. Its protein product is CSASAGPMNTGELFF.